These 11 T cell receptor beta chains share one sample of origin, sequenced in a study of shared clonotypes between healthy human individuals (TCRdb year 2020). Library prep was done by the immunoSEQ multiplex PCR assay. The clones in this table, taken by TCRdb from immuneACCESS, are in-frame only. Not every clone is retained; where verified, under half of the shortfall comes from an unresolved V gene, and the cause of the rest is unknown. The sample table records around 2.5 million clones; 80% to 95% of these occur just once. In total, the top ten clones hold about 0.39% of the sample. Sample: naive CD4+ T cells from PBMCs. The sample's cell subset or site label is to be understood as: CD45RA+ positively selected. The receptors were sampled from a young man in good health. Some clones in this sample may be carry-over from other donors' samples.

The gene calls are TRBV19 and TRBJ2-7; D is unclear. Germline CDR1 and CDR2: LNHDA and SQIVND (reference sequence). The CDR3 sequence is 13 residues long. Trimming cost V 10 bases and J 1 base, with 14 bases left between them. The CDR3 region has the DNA TGTGCCACCGCGTTTGTCCTATCCTACGAGCAGTACTTC. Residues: CATAFVLSYEQYF.

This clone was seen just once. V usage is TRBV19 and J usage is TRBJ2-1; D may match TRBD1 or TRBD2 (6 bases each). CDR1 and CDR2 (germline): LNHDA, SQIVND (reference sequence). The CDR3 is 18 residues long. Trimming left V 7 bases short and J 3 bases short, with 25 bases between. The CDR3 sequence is CASKRAPLGGTRYNEQFF. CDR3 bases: TGTGCCAGTAAGCGGGCTCCACTCGGGGGCACTCGCTACAATGAGCAGTTCTTC. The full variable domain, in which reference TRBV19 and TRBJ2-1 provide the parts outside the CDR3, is DGGITQSPKYLFRKEGQNVTLSCEQNLNHDAMYWYRQDPGQGLRLIYYSQIVNDFQKGDIAEGYSVSREKKESFPLTVTSAQKNPTAFYLCASKRAPLGGTRYNEQFFGPGTRLTVL.

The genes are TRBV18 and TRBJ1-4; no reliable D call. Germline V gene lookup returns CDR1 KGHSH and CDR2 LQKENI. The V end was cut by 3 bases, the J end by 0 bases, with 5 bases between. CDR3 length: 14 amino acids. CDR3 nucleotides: TGTGCCAGCTCACCCCAGCCAACTAATGAAAAACTGTTTTTT. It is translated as CASSPQPTNEKLFF.

The CDR3 DNA sequence: TGTGCCAGCAGCGAAATCCGACAGGTTTACGAGCAGTACTTC. Translation: CASSEIRQVYEQYF. V and J are TRBV6-1 and TRBJ2-7, with D perhaps matching TRBD1 (6 bases). Germline V gene lookup returns CDR1 MNHNS and CDR2 SASEGT. This CDR3 spans 14 amino acids. V gave up 6 bases and J gave up 4 bases, with 16 bases separating them.

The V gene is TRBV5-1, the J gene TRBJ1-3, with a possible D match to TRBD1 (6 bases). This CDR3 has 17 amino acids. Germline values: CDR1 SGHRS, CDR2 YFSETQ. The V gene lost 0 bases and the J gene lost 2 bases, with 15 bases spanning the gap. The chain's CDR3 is CASSLEETGLAGNTIYF. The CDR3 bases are TGCGCCAGCAGCTTGGAAGAAACAGGGCTCGCTGGAAACACCATATATTTT.

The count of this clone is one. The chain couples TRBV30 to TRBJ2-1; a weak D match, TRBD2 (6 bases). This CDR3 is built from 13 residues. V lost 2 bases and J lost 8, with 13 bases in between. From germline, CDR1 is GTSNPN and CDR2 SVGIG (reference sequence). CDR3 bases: TGTGCCTGGAGTCCGGGAGTCGGGTATGAGCAGTTCTTC. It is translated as CAWSPGVGYEQFF.

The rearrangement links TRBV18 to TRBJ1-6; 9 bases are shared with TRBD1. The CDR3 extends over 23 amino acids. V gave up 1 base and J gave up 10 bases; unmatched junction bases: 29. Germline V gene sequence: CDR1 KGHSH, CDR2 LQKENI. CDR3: CASSPLAVSSGHSKGQGRSPLHF. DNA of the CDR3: TGTGCCAGCTCACCACTTGCGGTTAGCTCTGGGCACTCTAAAGGACAGGGGCGATCACCCCTCCACTTT.

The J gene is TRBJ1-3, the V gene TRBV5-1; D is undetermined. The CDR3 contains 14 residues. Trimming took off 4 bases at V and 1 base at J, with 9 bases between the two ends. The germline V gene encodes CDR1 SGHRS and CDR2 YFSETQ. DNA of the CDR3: TGCGCCAGCAGCGTGGGGATTTCTGGAAACACCATATATTTT. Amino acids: CASSVGISGNTIYF.

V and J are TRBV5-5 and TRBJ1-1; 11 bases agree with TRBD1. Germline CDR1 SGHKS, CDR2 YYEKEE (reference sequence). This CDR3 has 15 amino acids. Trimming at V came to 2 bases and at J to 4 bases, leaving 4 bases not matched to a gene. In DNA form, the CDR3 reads TGTGCCAGCAGCTTCTCCGGGACAGGGGGCACTGAAGCTTTCTTT. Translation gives CASSFSGTGGTEAFF.

CDR3 DNA sequence: TGCGCCAGCAGGGAAACAGGCTCCTACAATGAGCAGTTCTTC. This encodes CASRETGSYNEQFF. The rearrangement links TRBV5-1 to TRBJ2-1; D may be TRBD1 (5 bases). Germline CDR1 reads SGHRS; CDR2 reads YFSETQ. The length of the CDR3 is 14 residues. The V and J ends lost 5 bases and 0 bases respectively, with 9 bases between them.

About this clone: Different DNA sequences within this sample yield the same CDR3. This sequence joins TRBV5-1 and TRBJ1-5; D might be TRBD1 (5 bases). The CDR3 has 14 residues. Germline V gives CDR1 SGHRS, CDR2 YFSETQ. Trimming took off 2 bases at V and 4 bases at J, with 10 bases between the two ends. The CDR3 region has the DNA TGCGCCAGCAGCTTAGACGGGACTAATCAGCCCCAGCATTTT. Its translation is CASSLDGTNQPQHF.